This is a list of T cell receptor beta chains from one sample in a study of control samples from healthy donors and cancer patients. TCRdb's copy holds only in-frame clones and misses some; the assay was immunoSEQ multiplex PCR. The sample holds 170,000 or so clones, more than 90% seen once. Sequenced material: blood. The source of these receptors is a middle-aged woman in good health. Each CDR3 is given with its conserved first and last residue. Each record gives: D gene, J gene, clone size, V gene, CDR3 DNA, CDR3 protein. The D gene is left open where the match is weak. Not all rows give a size; the values are once, few, many and, for expanded clones, a class.

d_gene: TRBD1; j_gene: TRBJ2-5; abundance: NA; v_gene: TRBV3-1/TRBV3-2; CDR3nt: TGTGCCAGCAGCCAGTATGAGGGGGCCGGAGGGACCCAGTACTTC; CDR3aa: CASSQYEGAGGTQYF
d_gene: NA; j_gene: TRBJ2-3; abundance: NA; v_gene: TRBV18; CDR3nt: TGTGCCAGCTCACTAAATAAGGGCCCCTATGGCACAGATACGCAGTATTTT; CDR3aa: CASSLNKGPYGTDTQYF
d_gene: NA; j_gene: TRBJ1-2; abundance: NA; v_gene: TRBV7-2; CDR3nt: TGTGCCAGCAGAAAGGACGGACTGGCTAACTATGGCTACACCTTC; CDR3aa: CASRKDGLANYGYTF
d_gene: NA; j_gene: TRBJ1-5; abundance: NA; v_gene: TRBV27; CDR3nt: TGTGCCAGCAGTTTACTAGGGGGCAATCAGCCCCAGCATTTT; CDR3aa: CASSLLGGNQPQHF
d_gene: NA; j_gene: TRBJ1-1; abundance: NA; v_gene: TRBV2; CDR3nt: TGTGCCAGCATCCCCTATTCGGTCACTGAAGCTTTCTTT; CDR3aa: CASIPYSVTEAFF
d_gene: TRBD2; j_gene: TRBJ2-3; abundance: NA; v_gene: TRBV29-1; CDR3nt: TGCAGCGTTGCGGGGGGGCTCACAGATACGCAGTATTTT; CDR3aa: CSVAGGLTDTQYF
d_gene: TRBD1; j_gene: TRBJ1-5; abundance: NA; v_gene: TRBV24-1; CDR3nt: TGTGCCACCAGTGATTCAACAGGGGGCTGGCAGCCCCAGCATTTT; CDR3aa: CATSDSTGGWQPQHF
d_gene: NA; j_gene: TRBJ2-7; abundance: NA; v_gene: TRBV3-1/TRBV3-2; CDR3nt: TGTGCCAGCAGCCAGGGACCCTCGGAGACTACCTACGAGCAGTACTTC; CDR3aa: CASSQGPSETTYEQYF
d_gene: NA; j_gene: TRBJ2-1; abundance: once; v_gene: TRBV7-9; CDR3nt: TGTGCCAGCAGCCCTTTGGGACCCTACAATGAGCAGTTCTTC; CDR3aa: CASSPLGPYNEQFF
d_gene: TRBD1; j_gene: TRBJ1-2; abundance: NA; v_gene: TRBV29-1; CDR3nt: TGCAGCGTTGGGACAGGGTTTGGCTACACCTTC; CDR3aa: CSVGTGFGYTF
d_gene: TRBD1; j_gene: TRBJ1-1; abundance: NA; v_gene: TRBV27; CDR3nt: TGTGCCAGCAGTCTTACAGGGGTTCATTTGAACACTGAAGCTTTCTTT; CDR3aa: CASSLTGVHLNTEAFF
d_gene: NA; j_gene: TRBJ1-5; abundance: NA; v_gene: TRBV29-1; CDR3nt: TGCAGCGTGACCGAAGGGGGCAATCAGCCCCAGCATTTT; CDR3aa: CSVTEGGNQPQHF
d_gene: NA; j_gene: TRBJ1-5; abundance: NA; v_gene: TRBV7-4; CDR3nt: TGTGCCAGCAGCTTACAGATTTATAGCAATCAGCCCCAGCATTTT; CDR3aa: CASSLQIYSNQPQHF
d_gene: NA; j_gene: TRBJ1-2; abundance: NA; v_gene: TRBV10-3; CDR3nt: TGTGCCATCAGTTCGGGTGGGGACTATGGCTACACCTTC; CDR3aa: CAISSGGDYGYTF
d_gene: TRBD1; j_gene: TRBJ1-1; abundance: NA; v_gene: TRBV7-2; CDR3nt: TGTGCCAGCAGCTTCTTCAGGGGGGAGGTCACTGAAGCTTTCTTT; CDR3aa: CASSFFRGEVTEAFF
d_gene: NA; j_gene: TRBJ2-3; abundance: NA; v_gene: TRBV27; CDR3nt: TGTGCCAGCAGTGTGTTAGTCAGTTCCACAGATACGCAGTATTTT; CDR3aa: CASSVLVSSTDTQYF
d_gene: NA; j_gene: TRBJ1-2; abundance: few; v_gene: TRBV7-6; CDR3nt: TGTGCCAGCAGCTCTAGTGGGGGTAGCTATGGCTACACCTTC; CDR3aa: CASSSSGGSYGYTF
d_gene: NA; j_gene: TRBJ2-7; abundance: NA; v_gene: TRBV6-2/TRBV6-3; CDR3nt: TGTGCCAGCAGTTACGTGGCAGCCTCGTACGAGCAGTACTTC; CDR3aa: CASSYVAASYEQYF
d_gene: TRBD1; j_gene: TRBJ1-6; abundance: NA; v_gene: TRBV10-3; CDR3nt: TGTGCCATCAGTGAACTGGACAGGGGGCATTCACCCCTCCACTTT; CDR3aa: CAISELDRGHSPLHF
d_gene: NA; j_gene: TRBJ2-2; abundance: NA; v_gene: TRBV7-2; CDR3nt: TGTGCCAGCAGCAACAGATCGAACACCGGGGAGCTGTTTTTT; CDR3aa: CASSNRSNTGELFF
d_gene: NA; j_gene: TRBJ1-2; abundance: NA; v_gene: TRBV6-5; CDR3nt: TGTGCCAGCAGTTACTCTGCCAGGGGATATGGCTACACCTTC; CDR3aa: CASSYSARGYGYTF
d_gene: NA; j_gene: TRBJ1-2; abundance: NA; v_gene: TRBV12-3/TRBV12-4; CDR3nt: TGTGCCAGCAGCCCGTCTGGGTTTCGTGGCTACACCTTC; CDR3aa: CASSPSGFRGYTF
d_gene: NA; j_gene: TRBJ2-3; abundance: NA; v_gene: TRBV5-5; CDR3nt: TGTGCCAGCAGCTTCCCAAAATGGGGGTTTACTAGCACAGATACGCAGTATTTT; CDR3aa: CASSFPKWGFTSTDTQYF
d_gene: NA; j_gene: TRBJ2-2; abundance: NA; v_gene: TRBV15; CDR3nt: TGTGCCACCAGCAGAGCTTCTTTGGGGGTTTCGGCCGGGGAGCTGTTTTTT; CDR3aa: CATSRASLGVSAGELFF
d_gene: NA; j_gene: TRBJ1-2; abundance: NA; v_gene: TRBV4-1; CDR3nt: TGCGCCAGCAGCCAAGAGGCGTACATGACTAACTATGGCTACACCTTC; CDR3aa: CASSQEAYMTNYGYTF
d_gene: NA; j_gene: TRBJ2-2; abundance: NA; v_gene: TRBV5-1; CDR3nt: TGCGCCAGCAGCAGCGGGACACGGGGCACCGGGGAGCTGTTTTTT; CDR3aa: CASSSGTRGTGELFF